A selection of T cell receptor beta chains follows, all from one sample in a study of beta chain features in type 1 diabetes. Generated by immunoSEQ multiplex PCR, the TCRdb table keeps only in-frame clones and is missing some. The data show more than 350,000 clones, about an eighth seen once. The sample consisted of naive CD4+ T cells from blood. Source of these receptors: a woman aged 18-35 years in good health. The CDR3 runs from the conserved cysteine through the conserved F or W. Fields, in order: V gene, J gene, CDR3 protein.

v_call: TRBV4-3
j_call: TRBJ2-7
cdr3_aa: CASSQDRQRYEQYF

v_call: TRBV7-6
j_call: TRBJ2-1
cdr3_aa: CASSSPARGYNEQFF

v_call: TRBV9
j_call: TRBJ2-2
cdr3_aa: CASSVVLRTNTGELFF

v_call: TRBV7-3
j_call: TRBJ1-6
cdr3_aa: CASSLIGGNSPLHF

v_call: TRBV6-5
j_call: TRBJ2-2
cdr3_aa: CASSYAGVIGELFF

v_call: TRBV7-9
j_call: TRBJ2-1
cdr3_aa: CASSRHFGTDYNEQFF

v_call: TRBV2
j_call: TRBJ2-1
cdr3_aa: CASSPYDSYNEQFF

v_call: TRBV27
j_call: TRBJ2-5
cdr3_aa: CASSVIAGGLKTQYF

v_call: TRBV20-1
j_call: TRBJ2-2
cdr3_aa: CSAAGAGELFF

v_call: TRBV29-1
j_call: TRBJ1-5
cdr3_aa: CSGPGTGSRNQPQHF

v_call: TRBV7-2
j_call: TRBJ2-3
cdr3_aa: CASSLTKDTDTQYF

v_call: TRBV4-3
j_call: TRBJ2-1
cdr3_aa: CASTSGRDNEQFF

v_call: TRBV29-1
j_call: TRBJ2-7
cdr3_aa: CSVEAGRGGYEQYF

v_call: TRBV30
j_call: TRBJ2-7
cdr3_aa: CAWGTSGGTYEQYF

v_call: TRBV7-2
j_call: TRBJ2-3
cdr3_aa: CASSLEGADTQYF

v_call: TRBV9
j_call: TRBJ2-1
cdr3_aa: CASSVVTGGFNEQFF

v_call: TRBV9
j_call: TRBJ2-4
cdr3_aa: CASSVGLATIAKNIQYF

v_call: TRBV28
j_call: TRBJ1-2
cdr3_aa: CASSGGQGLGYTF

v_call: TRBV2
j_call: TRBJ2-3
cdr3_aa: CASSGVNTQYF

v_call: TRBV7-6
j_call: TRBJ1-2
cdr3_aa: CASSLVDGYTF

v_call: TRBV29-1
j_call: TRBJ1-5
cdr3_aa: CSVLQGVGQPQHF

v_call: TRBV30
j_call: TRBJ1-5
cdr3_aa: CAWSVGSNQPQHF

v_call: TRBV7-9
j_call: TRBJ2-1
cdr3_aa: CASSLKGSYNEQFF

v_call: TRBV7-9
j_call: TRBJ2-1
cdr3_aa: CASSLLAGGSDEQFF

v_call: TRBV18
j_call: TRBJ2-7
cdr3_aa: CASSPTGLPSYEQYF

v_call: TRBV18
j_call: TRBJ1-4
cdr3_aa: CASSPQGEEKLFF

v_call: TRBV5-1
j_call: TRBJ2-3
cdr3_aa: CASSLGTVTDTQYF

v_call: TRBV4-3
j_call: TRBJ2-3
cdr3_aa: CASSQDASTDTQYF

v_call: TRBV9
j_call: TRBJ2-1
cdr3_aa: CASSVAPQANNEQFF

v_call: TRBV14
j_call: TRBJ1-2
cdr3_aa: CASSPGTHYGYTF

v_call: TRBV27
j_call: TRBJ2-6
cdr3_aa: CASSVKPYLFSGANVLTF

v_call: TRBV29-1
j_call: TRBJ2-1
cdr3_aa: CSVPTGTGVYNEQFF

v_call: TRBV4-1
j_call: TRBJ2-4
cdr3_aa: CASSQETGNIQYF

v_call: TRBV30
j_call: TRBJ2-5
cdr3_aa: CAWDRGHRETQYF

v_call: TRBV6-5
j_call: TRBJ1-2
cdr3_aa: CASVEDRTRNYGYTF

v_call: TRBV5-4
j_call: TRBJ2-3
cdr3_aa: CASSSRGTRNTDTQYF

v_call: TRBV5-4
j_call: TRBJ2-5
cdr3_aa: CASSPTSDQIETQYF

v_call: TRBV6-1
j_call: TRBJ2-1
cdr3_aa: CASSATNRAEQFF

v_call: TRBV5-1
j_call: TRBJ1-1
cdr3_aa: CASSPWTGKTEAFF

v_call: TRBV29-1
j_call: TRBJ2-4
cdr3_aa: CSVVLAKNIQYF

v_call: TRBV27
j_call: TRBJ1-2
cdr3_aa: CASMPGLWGRYGYTF